This TCR beta chain was sequenced in a study of blood T cells in healthy people across ages. This clonotype was seen a few times. With a J-beta primer mix and a sample-barcoded 5' primer, a second PCR ran roughly 6 to 11 cycles. TCRdb redid the calling of the 5' RACE reads with MiXCR, one entry per CDR3 protein. This sample has about 1.8 million distinct CDR3 sequences, with about 49% found just once. V was pared by 5 bases and J by 2 bases, with 12 bases between. The CDR3 spans 14 residues. Germline V lookup: CDR1 SEHNR, CDR2 FQNEAQ (reference sequence). Sequencing used blood. The clonotype was recovered from a woman in her thirties or forties in good health. The chain links TRBV7-9 to TRBJ1-2; TRBD1 is a possible D gene (6 bases). This CDR3 reads CASSRQTGNYGYTF. The CDR3, as DNA: TGTGCCAGCAGCCGTCAAACAGGGAACTATGGCTACACCTTC.